This record covers a single T cell receptor (beta chain). Source study methods: Reference gene primer amplification gave estimated nucleated cell counts. Method: immunoSEQ multiplex PCR; TCRdb's copy keeps in-frame clones and lacks some. The DNA was the basis for D and trimming; V, J and clone size are from that table. Found here are some 56,000 clones, 65% to 90% of them singletons; the top ten hold under 30%. The CDR3 contains 14 residues. Germline loops: CDR1 MNHEY, CDR2 SMNVEV (reference sequence). J was trimmed by 10 bases and V by 5 bases; bases with no gene match: 10. The data derive from a study of blood T cell repertoires in COVID-19. Study-level information: COVID-19 samples from acute and convalescent phases originated in the United States, Italy and Spain. Nucleic acid was either cDNA or gDNA, and it came from T cells, B-cell-depleted T cells, or PBMCs.

The material sequenced was peripheral blood. This sequence originates from a woman over 75 with active or convalescent COVID-19. The chain recombines TRBV27 with TRBJ1-2, with 10 nucleotides matching TRBD1. The CDR3 DNA follows: TGTGCCAGCAGTCAGGGGACAGGGGCGTTCGTCTACACCTTC. Its translation is CASSQGTGAFVYTF.